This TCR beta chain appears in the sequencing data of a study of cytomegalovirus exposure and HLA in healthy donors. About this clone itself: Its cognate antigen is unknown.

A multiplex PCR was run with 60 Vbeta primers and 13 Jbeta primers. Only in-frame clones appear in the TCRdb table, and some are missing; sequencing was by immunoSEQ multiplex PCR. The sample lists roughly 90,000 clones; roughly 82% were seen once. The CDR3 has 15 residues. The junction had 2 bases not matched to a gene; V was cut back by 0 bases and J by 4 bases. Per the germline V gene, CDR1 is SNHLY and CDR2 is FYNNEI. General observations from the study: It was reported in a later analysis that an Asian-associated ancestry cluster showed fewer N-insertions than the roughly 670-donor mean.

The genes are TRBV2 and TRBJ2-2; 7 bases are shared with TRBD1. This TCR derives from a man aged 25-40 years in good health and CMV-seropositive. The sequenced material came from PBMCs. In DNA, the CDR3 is TGTGCCAGCAGTGAAGCAAGGGGGCTCACCGGGGAGCTGTTTTTT. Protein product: CASSEARGLTGELFF.